The 28 T cell receptor beta chains in this list originate from one sample, sequenced in a study of blood T cell repertoires in COVID-19. TCRdb keeps only in-frame clones here, not all; method: immunoSEQ multiplex PCR. The sample carries 45,000 to 50,000 clones, 83% recorded once. Sequenced input: peripheral blood. The receptors were gathered from a man aged 80 or over in a cohort sampled during active COVID-19.

This clone has a single count. The chain has TRBV7-2 and TRBJ1-2; D not certain. The CDR3 extends over 17 amino acids. Germline V gene sequence: CDR1 SGHTA, CDR2 FQGNSA. Deletions cut 1 base from V and 2 bases from J, with 17 bases between. The CDR3 protein is CASSLDPSTGFNYGYTF. The CDR3 DNA follows: TGTGCCAGCAGCTTAGATCCGTCGACTGGGTTCAACTATGGCTACACCTTC.

This clone has a single count. This sequence joins TRBV3-1 (or the pseudogene TRBV3-2) and TRBJ1-1; the D gene is possibly TRBD1 (5 bases). CDR3 size: 14 residues. Looked up from germline, CDR1 is LGHDT and CDR2 is YNNKEL (reference sequence). With 1 base removed from V and 4 bases from J, the gap between germline ends came to 10 bases. The CDR3 DNA sequence: TGTGCCAGCAGCCAAGGGGGCCCGGGCACTGAAGCTTTCTTT. Amino acid sequence: CASSQGGPGTEAFF.

The chain links TRBV19 to TRBJ2-5; 11 nucleotides agree with TRBD2. The CDR3 spans 16 residues. Germline V CDR1 and CDR2: LNHDA, SQIVND (reference sequence). After removal of 4 bases from V and 5 bases from J, the junction contained 9 bases not matched to a gene. In DNA form, the CDR3 reads TGTGCCAGTAGTAAGGGTCTAGCGGGAGGACGGGAGACCCAGTACTTC. Translation: CASSKGLAGGRETQYF.

The genes are TRBV6-5 and TRBJ1-1, with D perhaps matching TRBD1 (6 bases). CDR1 and CDR2 (germline): MNHEY, SVGAGI. V was trimmed by 6 bases and J by 1 base, leaving 12 bases between them. The CDR3 is 14 amino acids. The CDR3 loop reads CASSQQGRNTEAFF. In DNA, the CDR3 is TGTGCCAGCAGCCAGCAGGGGCGGAACACTGAAGCTTTCTTT.

The genes are TRBV5-1 and TRBJ2-2; D may be TRBD2 (6 bases). This CDR3 has 15 residues. V gave up 1 base and J gave up 4 bases, with 11 bases separating them. The V gene's germline CDR1 is SGHRS and CDR2 YFSETQ. CDR3 DNA: TGCGCCAGCAGCTTGTACGGGAGTTTCACCGGGGAGCTGTTTTTT. This codes for CASSLYGSFTGELFF.

The genes are TRBV6-5 and TRBJ1-6, with D unclear. Germline V CDR1 and CDR2: MNHEY, SVGAGI. V was clipped by 8 bases and J by 4 bases, with 9 bases between them. The CDR3 runs 13 residues. The CDR3 sequence is CASHSQYNSPLHF. The DNA for the CDR3 is TGTGCCAGCCATTCACAGTATAATTCACCCCTCCACTTT.

The rearrangement links TRBV28 to TRBJ2-3; TRBD1 matches 11 bases. CDR1 is MDHEN and CDR2 is SYDVKM in the germline V gene. CDR3 length: 18 amino acids. V shed 2 bases, J shed 2 bases, and the junction held 9 bases outside the gene matches. The CDR3 loop reads CASSLQLGTGGNTDTQYF. CDR3 DNA: TGTGCCAGCAGTTTACAGTTGGGGACAGGGGGAAACACAGATACGCAGTATTTT.

The chain has TRBV18 and TRBJ1-1; 9 bases align to TRBD1. The CDR3 has 16 amino acids. The V segment lost 3 bases and the J segment 4 bases; nucleotides outside the gene matches: 9. Germline CDR1 reads KGHSH; CDR2 reads LQKENI. The CDR3 bases are TGTGCCAGCTCACCGGGACAGGGCGGGATGGGCACTGAAGCTTTCTTT. Protein: CASSPGQGGMGTEAFF. Full variable domain (outside the CDR3, taken from reference TRBV18 and TRBJ1-1): NAGVMQNPRHLVRRRGQEARLRCSPMKGHSHVYWYRQLPEEGLKFMVYLQKENIIDESGMPKERFSAEFPKEGPSILRIQQVVRGDSAAYFCASSPGQGGMGTEAFFGQGTRLTVV.

The chain carries TRBV2 and TRBJ2-5; TRBD1 might be the D (5 bases). With 4 bases removed from V and 1 base from J, the gap between germline ends came to 16 bases. Germline loops: CDR1 SNHLY, CDR2 FYNNEI. This CDR3 spans 16 amino acids. As DNA, the CDR3 is TGTGCCAGCAGTGTTCGGAGACAGCTAATCCAAGAGACCCAGTACTTC. Protein product: CASSVRRQLIQETQYF.

This sequence joins TRBV19 and TRBJ2-1; 10 positions agree with TRBD2. The CDR3 is made up of 17 amino acids. Germline CDR1 and CDR2: LNHDA and SQIVND (reference sequence). J was trimmed by 10 bases and V by 1 base; bases with no gene match: 13. The CDR3 sequence: CASSIGPETSGIIEQFF. The CDR3 coding sequence is TGTGCCAGTAGTATAGGGCCAGAAACTAGCGGGATCATCGAGCAGTTCTTC.

This chain connects TRBV3-1 (or the pseudogene TRBV3-2) to TRBJ2-6; D is ambiguous. CDR1 and CDR2 (germline): LGHDT, YNNKEL (reference sequence). The CDR3 sequence is 15 residues long. With 4 bases removed from V and 1 base from J, the gap between germline ends came to 8 bases. For the CDR3, the DNA is TGTGCCAGCAGCCCCCCGCGATCTGGGGCCAACGTCCTGACTTTC. It is translated as CASSPPRSGANVLTF.

The chain couples TRBV20-1 to TRBJ2-5; 7 nucleotides align to TRBD1. The CDR3 spans 13 residues. The trim removed 3 bases at V and 5 bases at J, leaving 6 bases unmatched. The germline CDR1 and CDR2 sequences are DFQATT and SNEGSKA (reference sequence). The CDR3 here is CSASKGARETQYF. CDR3 in DNA: TGCAGTGCTAGTAAGGGGGCCCGGGAGACCCAGTACTTC.

V usage is TRBV5-1 and J usage is TRBJ2-3; TRBD1 is a possible D gene (6 bases). The germline V gene encodes CDR1 SGHRS and CDR2 YFSETQ. This CDR3 has 17 amino acids. The ends were cut back, 2 bases at V and 6 bases at J, with 22 bases in the middle. The chain's CDR3 is CASSLGGGVNRYDTQYF. The CDR3 DNA sequence: TGCGCCAGCAGCTTAGGGGGTGGAGTTAACAGATATGATACGCAGTATTTT.

This rearrangement joins TRBV4-1 to TRBJ1-2; 9 bases are shared with TRBD1. V lost 1 base to trimming and J lost 4 bases; unmatched junction nucleotides: 10. The CDR3 length is 17 residues. Looked up from germline, CDR1 is MGHRA and CDR2 is YSYEKL. Here the CDR3 DNA reads TGCGCCAGCAGCCAAGTGACCGGGACAGGGACAAGCTATGGCTACACCTTC. As protein: CASSQVTGTGTSYGYTF.

This chain connects TRBV5-1 to TRBJ2-7; a possible D gene is TRBD1 (5 bases). The CDR3 contains 13 residues. Germline V gene sequence: CDR1 SGHRS, CDR2 YFSETQ. Trimming shortened V by 1 base and J by 2 bases, and 7 bases separated the two germline ends. CDR3 protein: CASSLTGPYEQYF. In DNA, the CDR3 is TGCGCCAGCAGCTTGACAGGACCCTACGAGCAGTACTTC.

The chain employs TRBV21-1 and TRBJ2-7; the table's D call, TRBD2, was not checked against the DNA. TRBV21-1 is classified as a pseudogene. This CDR3 has 16 residues. CDR3 bases: TGTGCCAGCATCCCCCCGACCCCCCTAGACTCCTACGAGCAGTACTTC. Protein sequence: CASIPPTPLDSYEQYF.

There are a few counts of this clone. V gene TRBV5-1 combines with J gene TRBJ1-6; D is uncertain. Looked up from germline, CDR1 is SGHRS and CDR2 is YFSETQ. The CDR3 contains 12 residues. The V end was cut by 2 bases, the J end by 8 bases, with 5 bases between. The CDR3 protein is CASSLGDSPLHF. The CDR3 DNA is TGCGCCAGCAGCTTAGGAGATTCACCCCTCCACTTT.

The rearrangement links TRBV9 to TRBJ2-1, with TRBD2 as a possible D gene (7 bases). Trimming left V 0 bases short and J 3 bases short, with 10 bases between. Per germline, CDR1 SGDLS and CDR2 YYNGEE. This CDR3 spans 15 amino acids. CDR3 nucleotide sequence: TGTGCCAGCAGCGTAGCGGGGGGCTACTACAATGAGCAGTTCTTC. This gives the protein CASSVAGGYYNEQFF.

The rearrangement links TRBV5-1 to TRBJ1-5, with 7 bases that match TRBD1. The CDR3 covers 14 residues. CDR1 and CDR2 from the germline V gene are SGHRS and YFSETQ. V trimming: 2 bases; J trimming: 2 bases; junction bases outside the gene matches: 1. For the CDR3, the DNA is TGCGCCAGCAGCTTTGGACAGGGCAATCAGCCCCAGCATTTT. This encodes CASSFGQGNQPQHF.

The V call is TRBV24-1, the J call TRBJ2-1; 7 positions agree with TRBD2. The CDR3 runs to 15 residues. Per germline, CDR1 KGHDR and CDR2 SFDVKD. V gave up 0 bases and J gave up 2 bases; unmatched junction bases: 0. The CDR3 DNA reads as TGTGCCACCAGTGATTTGGGGGGGGCCTACAATGAGCAGTTCTTC. As protein: CATSDLGGAYNEQFF.

The genes are TRBV5-1 and TRBJ2-5; D not resolved. The CDR3 is made up of 14 amino acids. The V gene's germline CDR1 is SGHRS and CDR2 YFSETQ. V gave up 1 base and J gave up 4 bases, with 11 bases separating them. The CDR3 is CASSLMGPAETQYF. DNA for the CDR3: TGCGCCAGCAGCTTGATGGGCCCGGCAGAGACCCAGTACTTC. The full variable domain, with the rest looked up from reference TRBV5-1 and TRBJ2-5, is KAGVTQTPRYLIKTRGQQVTLSCSPISGHRSVSWYQQTPGQGLQFLFEYFSETQRNKGNFPGRFSGRQFSNSRSEMNVSTLELGDSALYLCASSLMGPAETQYFGPGTRLLVL.

This chain uses TRBV12-3 or TRBV12-4 with TRBJ1-1; D is possibly TRBD1 (6 bases). Trimming removed 7 bases from V and 4 bases from J, with 10 bases in between. The CDR3 is made up of 12 amino acids. CDR3 amino acids: CASIQGRTEAFF. CDR3 DNA sequence: TGTGCCAGCATTCAGGGGCGCACTGAAGCTTTCTTT.

This chain uses TRBV19 with TRBJ2-1, with D maybe TRBD2 (7 bases). The germline V gene encodes CDR1 LNHDA and CDR2 SQIVND (reference sequence). Trimming removed 6 bases from V and 5 bases from J, with 20 bases in between. The CDR3 is 16 amino acids. DNA of the CDR3: TGTGCCAGTAGACCAACGGGGGGAGGGGGAAACAATGAGCAGTTCTTC. Its protein is CASRPTGGGGNNEQFF.

This clone was counted a single time. This chain joins TRBV28 and TRBJ2-7, with D tentatively TRBD1 (5 bases). The ends were cut back, 6 bases at V and 0 bases at J, with 15 bases in the middle. The CDR3 spans 15 residues. Germline-derived CDR1 and CDR2 are MDHEN and SYDVKM. In nucleotides, the CDR3 is TGTGCCAGCAGCGGCGGTGGGCAGGGCTCCTACGAGCAGTACTTC. Residues: CASSGGGQGSYEQYF.

The genes are TRBV6-2 or TRBV6-3 and TRBJ1-3; D is ambiguous. Looked up from germline, CDR1 is MNHEY and CDR2 is SVGEGT. This CDR3 contains 16 residues. Trimming stripped 1 base from V and 2 bases from J, with 12 bases between. This CDR3 is CASSYFTGVTGNTIYF. The CDR3 bases are TGTGCCAGCAGTTACTTCACCGGGGTTACTGGAAACACCATATATTTT.

V and J are TRBV3-1 (or the pseudogene TRBV3-2) and TRBJ2-5, with 9 bases identical to TRBD2. Unmatched junction bases numbered 29, after V lost 4 bases and J lost 5 bases. CDR1 is LGHDT and CDR2 is YNNKEL in the germline V gene (reference sequence). The CDR3 contains 22 residues. The CDR3 region has the DNA TGTGCCAGCAGCCTTCCAAGGTACCCGGCCGAGGCCTTCGCGGGAGGGCTGGAGACCCAGTACTTC. This gives the protein CASSLPRYPAEAFAGGLETQYF.

The chain combines TRBV7-9 with TRBJ2-7; 10 nucleotides agree with TRBD1. Per germline, CDR1 SEHNR and CDR2 FQNEAQ (reference sequence). The CDR3 is 16 amino acids. V trimming: 5 bases; J trimming: 10 bases; junction bases outside the gene matches: 17. The CDR3 loop reads CASSPPSGTGVAPQYF. The CDR3 DNA is TGTGCCAGCAGCCCCCCCTCCGGGACAGGGGTCGCTCCTCAGTACTTC.

The gene calls are TRBV21-1 and TRBJ2-2; the D segment call TRBD2 is taken from the table without a DNA check. TRBV21-1 is listed as a pseudogene. The CDR3 spans 15 residues. The CDR3 loop is CASILAGQNTGELFF. CDR3 DNA sequence: TGTGCCAGCATACTAGCGGGACAAAACACCGGGGAGCTGTTTTTT.